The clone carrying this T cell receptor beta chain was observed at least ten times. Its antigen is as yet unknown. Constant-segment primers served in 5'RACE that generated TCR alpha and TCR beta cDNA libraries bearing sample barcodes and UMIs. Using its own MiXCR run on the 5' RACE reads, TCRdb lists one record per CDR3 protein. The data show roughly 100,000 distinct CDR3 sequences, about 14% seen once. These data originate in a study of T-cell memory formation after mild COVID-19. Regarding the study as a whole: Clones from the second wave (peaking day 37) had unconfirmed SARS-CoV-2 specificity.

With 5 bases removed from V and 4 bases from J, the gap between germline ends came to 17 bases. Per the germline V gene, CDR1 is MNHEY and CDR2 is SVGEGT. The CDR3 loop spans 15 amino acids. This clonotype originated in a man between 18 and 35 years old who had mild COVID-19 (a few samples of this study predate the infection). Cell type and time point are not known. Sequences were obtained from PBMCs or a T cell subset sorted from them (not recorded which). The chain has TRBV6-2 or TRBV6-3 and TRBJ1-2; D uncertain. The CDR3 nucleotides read TGTGCCAGCAGTCACCCCCAGTGGGAAACCTATGGCTACACCTTC. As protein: CASSHPQWETYGYTF.